This TCR beta chain is from a study of blood T cell repertoires in COVID-19 (dated by TCRdb to about 2020). About the study as a whole: Samples covering the acute and convalescent phases of COVID-19 were provided by collaborators in the United States, Italy and Spain. The prospective study material was composed of cDNA or gDNA derived from T cells, B-cell-depleted T cells, or PBMCs. Nearly every sample came with metadata listing a de-identified subject ID, COVID-19 status, age in years and sex. The samples were drawn from the first 160 participants of the ongoing ImmuneRACE study and from over 950 subjects provided by 6 global collaborators. Where available, HLA class I and class II types were obtained from metadata supplied by the sample provider rather than from assay-based typing. The dataset comprised deeply sampled blood TCRbeta repertoires from subjects exposed to, actively infected with, or recovered from COVID-19. A freely available public database, intended as a resource for researchers studying the immune response to SARS-CoV-2, is where the repertoires were released.

The immunoSEQ Assay, a bias-controlled multiplex PCR, was used to amplify TCRbeta CDR3 regions from genomic DNA. Under the source paper's analysis protocol: The number of nucleated cells in each sample was estimated by amplification of reference gene primers within the assay. To quantify the absolute abundance of each unique TCRbeta CDR3 rearrangement, sequence reads were collapsed and filtered. For each sample, productive Simpson clonality was calculated as the square root of Simpson's diversity index over productive rearrangements. TCRdb provides this immuneACCESS table in a form limited to in-frame rearrangements. Some clones are lacking; in checked studies, under half of them reflect an unresolved V gene, and why the rest are absent is not known. The V and J calls and the clone size are those of that table, but D and trimming were determined from the DNA. This sample is represented by roughly 94,000 clones; 65% to 90% of them were singletons. The ten largest clones take up about 25% of the sample.

The paper as a whole reports these results and caveats: Clinical and demographic metadata were provided uncurated, with the amount varying by source and participant.

From cysteine to phenylalanine, the CDR3 is 13 amino acids long. Here the CDR3 DNA is all that survives: 39 bases in frame from base 1. According to the germline V gene, CDR1 reads SGHTA and CDR2 reads FQGNSA. Cut back by 3 bases and 2 bases, the V and J ends lie 7 bases apart. Comment on this clone: Which antigen it targets is not known. No base quality information exists; no much larger clone differs at one position.

Each collaborating institution followed its own protocols to collect whole blood in K2EDTA tubes. For TCRbeta analysis, collaborator samples were shipped as frozen whole blood, as isolated PBMCs, or as DNA extracted from either sample type. Source material: peripheral blood. This chain is built from TRBV7-2 and TRBJ2-5; the D gene lacks a confident call. The clonotype was recovered from a man in his sixties with acute or convalescent COVID-19. The DNA reads TGTGCCAGCAGCTTCTCCAGGCAAGAGACCCAGTACTTC. Its protein product is CASSFSRQETQYF.